Sequencing of this TCR beta chain was carried out in a study of T cells in Graves' hyperthyroidism and ophthalmopathy. Study outcomes and limitations: Most clonotypes expanded in the thyroid (above 0.001) were also present in blood. It was a median approximately 6 months before onset that the model predicted ophthalmopathy.

On this clonotype itself: No antigen is known for it. Compared with germline, one end of the junction differs, possibly owing to a read error.

The CDR3 sequence is 11 residues long. Germline V gene lookup returns CDR1 SEHNR and CDR2 FQNEAQ (reference sequence). RNA transcripts gave rise to amplified TCR beta CDR3 regions. First-round RT-PCR with HTBI primers amplified the TCR CDR3 region. TCRdb itself ran the multiplex PCR reads through MiXCR, one entry per CDR3 protein. The sample lists about 570,000 distinct CDR3 sequences; around 42% were seen once. Uncontrolled infection, other autoimmune disease, pregnancy or lactation led to exclusion. The sample taken for sequencing was peripheral blood or thyroid tissue (not recorded which). The TCR originated in an adult woman with Graves' disease, either hyperthyroidism or ophthalmopathy (not recorded which). The V gene is TRBV7-9, the J gene TRBJ1-2; no definite D call. CDR3 sequence: CASSLAVRYLF. The CDR3 coding sequence is TGTGCCAGCAGCTTAGCGGTTCGCTACCTCTTC.